This record covers a single T cell receptor beta chain. The antigen remains undetermined. The method was immunoSEQ multiplex PCR; TCRdb's version includes in-frame clones alone and lacks a portion of them. The data contain about 13,000 clones, 80% of them singletons. This sample stems from a study of PD-1 blockade in classical Hodgkin lymphoma. Overall study findings and caveats: Patients were excluded if nivolumab began under 1 year after ASCT (the autologous transplant). Newly diagnosed patients and complete responders had comparable diversity at baseline. A significant rise in TCR diversity by C4D1 was seen for CD4+ but not CD8+ cells.

Each patient relapsed following autologous stem cell transplantation, and prior brentuximab vedotin exposure differed. This sequence originates from a human donor with classical Hodgkin lymphoma. The sequencing here drew on peripheral blood mononuclear cells (PBMCs), taken at baseline.

In DNA, the CDR3 is TGCAGCGTTAACCTAGCGGGGGAGGTCTACGAGCAGTACGTC. Protein product: CSVNLAGEVYEQYV. This chain joins TRBV29-1 and TRBJ2-7; 10 bases align to TRBD2. V dropped 5 bases and J dropped 3; count of bases not matched to a gene: 7. Germline CDR1 reads SQVTM; CDR2 reads ANQGSEA. CDR3 length equals 14 residues.